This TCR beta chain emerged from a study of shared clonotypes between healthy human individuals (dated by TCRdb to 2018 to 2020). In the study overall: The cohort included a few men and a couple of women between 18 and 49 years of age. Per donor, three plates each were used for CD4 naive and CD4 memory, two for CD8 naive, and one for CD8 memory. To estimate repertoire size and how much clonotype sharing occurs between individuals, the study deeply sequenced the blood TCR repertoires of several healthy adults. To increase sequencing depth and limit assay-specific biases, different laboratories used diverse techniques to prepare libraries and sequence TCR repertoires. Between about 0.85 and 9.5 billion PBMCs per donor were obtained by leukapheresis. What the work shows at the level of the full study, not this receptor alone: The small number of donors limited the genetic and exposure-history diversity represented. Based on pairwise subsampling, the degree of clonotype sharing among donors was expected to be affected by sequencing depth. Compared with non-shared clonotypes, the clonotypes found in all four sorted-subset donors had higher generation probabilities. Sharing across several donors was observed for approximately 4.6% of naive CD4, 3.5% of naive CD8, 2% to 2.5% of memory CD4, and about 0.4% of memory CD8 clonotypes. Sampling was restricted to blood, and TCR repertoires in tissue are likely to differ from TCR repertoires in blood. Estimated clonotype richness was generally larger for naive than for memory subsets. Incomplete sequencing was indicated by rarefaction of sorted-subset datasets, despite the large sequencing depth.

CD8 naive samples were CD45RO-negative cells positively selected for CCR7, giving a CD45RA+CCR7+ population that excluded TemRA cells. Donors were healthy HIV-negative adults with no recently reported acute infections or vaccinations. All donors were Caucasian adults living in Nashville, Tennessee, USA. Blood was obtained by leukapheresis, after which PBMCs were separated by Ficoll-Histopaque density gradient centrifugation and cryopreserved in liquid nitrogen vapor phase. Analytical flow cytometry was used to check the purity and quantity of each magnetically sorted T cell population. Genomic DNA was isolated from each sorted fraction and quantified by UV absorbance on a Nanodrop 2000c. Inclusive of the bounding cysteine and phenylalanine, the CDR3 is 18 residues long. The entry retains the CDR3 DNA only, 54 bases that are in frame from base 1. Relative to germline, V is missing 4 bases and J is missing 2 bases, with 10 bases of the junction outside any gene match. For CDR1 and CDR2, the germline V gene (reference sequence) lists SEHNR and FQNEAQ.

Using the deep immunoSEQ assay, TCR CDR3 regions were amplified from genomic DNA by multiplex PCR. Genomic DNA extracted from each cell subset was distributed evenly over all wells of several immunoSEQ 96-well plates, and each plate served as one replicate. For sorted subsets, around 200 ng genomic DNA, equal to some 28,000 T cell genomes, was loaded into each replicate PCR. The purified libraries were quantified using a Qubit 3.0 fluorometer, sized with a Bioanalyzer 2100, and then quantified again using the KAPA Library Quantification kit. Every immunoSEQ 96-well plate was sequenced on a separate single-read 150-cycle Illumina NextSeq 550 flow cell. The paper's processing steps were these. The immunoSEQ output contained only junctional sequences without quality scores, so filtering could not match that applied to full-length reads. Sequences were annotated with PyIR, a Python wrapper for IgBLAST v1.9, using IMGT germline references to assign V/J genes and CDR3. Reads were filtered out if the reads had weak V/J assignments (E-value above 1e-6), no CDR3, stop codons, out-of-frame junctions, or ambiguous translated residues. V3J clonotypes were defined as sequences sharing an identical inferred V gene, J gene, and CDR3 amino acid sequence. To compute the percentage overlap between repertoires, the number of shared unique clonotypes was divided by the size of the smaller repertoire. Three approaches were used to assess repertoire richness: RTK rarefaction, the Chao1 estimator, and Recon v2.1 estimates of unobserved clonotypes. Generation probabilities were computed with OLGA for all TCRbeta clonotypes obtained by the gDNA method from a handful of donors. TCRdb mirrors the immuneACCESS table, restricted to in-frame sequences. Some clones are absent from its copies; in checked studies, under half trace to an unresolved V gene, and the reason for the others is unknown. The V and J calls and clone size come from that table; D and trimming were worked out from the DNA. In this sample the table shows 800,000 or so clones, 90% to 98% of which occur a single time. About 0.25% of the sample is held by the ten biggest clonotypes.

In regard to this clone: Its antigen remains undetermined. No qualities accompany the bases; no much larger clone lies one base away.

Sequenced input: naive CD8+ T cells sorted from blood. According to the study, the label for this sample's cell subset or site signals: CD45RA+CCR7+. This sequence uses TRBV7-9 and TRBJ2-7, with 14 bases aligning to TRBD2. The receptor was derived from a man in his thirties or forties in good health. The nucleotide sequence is TGTGCCAGCAGCTCTCTAAACCTGACTAGCGGGAGGGCCTACGAGCAGTACTTC. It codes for CASSSLNLTSGRAYEQYF.